Presented here are 20 T cell receptor beta chains from one specimen sequenced in a study of shared clonotypes between healthy human individuals (dated by TCRdb to about 2020). CD8 naive samples were obtained by positive selection for CCR7 among CD45RO-negative cells, yielding a CD45RA+CCR7+ population from which TemRA cells were excluded. Library creation used the immunoSEQ multiplex PCR assay. In TCRdb, the immuneACCESS table is reduced to in-frame sequences with V and J assigned. These tables do not hold every clone; where another copy was compared, an unresolved V gene accounts for under half, and the others remain unexplained. The sample yields millions of clones; approximately 94% were counted once. The ten biggest clones cover 0.9% to 1.3% of the sample. Source material: naive CD8+ T cells sorted from blood. Reading the label with the study, this specimen's cell subset or site is: CD45RA+CCR7+. Receptor source: a man in his late teens or twenties in good health.

Worth noting for this clone: The identical CDR3 is also encoded by other nucleotide sequences in the sample. The chain recombines TRBV29-1 with TRBJ2-3, with 7 bases matching TRBD2. V lost 3 bases and J lost 0; bases outside the gene matches: 3. The CDR3 extends over 14 amino acids. The germline V gene has CDR1 SQVTM and CDR2 ANQGSEA. CDR3 residues: CSVDLAASTDTQYF. The CDR3 DNA follows: TGCAGCGTTGACCTAGCGGCTAGCACAGATACGCAGTATTTT.

The chain has TRBV14 and TRBJ2-7; a weak D match, TRBD1 (7 bases). Germline-derived CDR1 and CDR2 are SGHDN and FVKESK. The CDR3 consists of 17 residues. Trimming took 0 bases from V and 6 from J, leaving 21 bases between them. Written as DNA, the CDR3 is TGTGCCAGCAGCCAAGATGTGGGGAGGAGGGGGCTAAGCGAGCAGTACTTC. This codes for CASSQDVGRRGLSEQYF.

This chain joins TRBV7-9 and TRBJ1-4; 7 bases align to TRBD1. The CDR3 loop spans 12 amino acids. CDR1 is SEHNR and CDR2 is FQNEAQ in the germline V gene (reference sequence). The V and J ends lost 5 bases and 11 bases, in that order; junction bases with no gene match: 5. CDR3 sequence reads: CASSPRQGKLFF. CDR3 coding DNA: TGTGCCAGCAGCCCCCGACAGGGCAAACTGTTTTTT.

A remark on this clone: Different DNA sequences within this sample yield the same CDR3. The chain recombines TRBV5-6 with TRBJ2-7; 7 nucleotides agree with TRBD1. J was trimmed by 3 bases and V by 2 bases; bases with no gene match: 2. The CDR3 contains 13 residues. Germline V gene sequence: CDR1 SGHDT, CDR2 YYEEEE. CDR3 DNA: TGTGCCAGCAGCTTTGGGACAGACTACGAGCAGTACTTC. Amino acid sequence: CASSFGTDYEQYF.

The chain combines TRBV27 with TRBJ2-7; possibly TRBD1 for D (6 bases). The CDR3 length is 14 residues. V lost 5 bases, J lost 3 bases, and 14 bases lay in between. The germline V gene encodes CDR1 MNHEY and CDR2 SMNVEV (reference sequence). For the CDR3, the DNA is TGTGCCAGCAGTCGGACAGAGCGAGTCTACGAGCAGTACTTC. Its translation: CASSRTERVYEQYF.

This CDR3 is CASSVDDTGSSYNSPLHF. CDR3 DNA sequence: TGTGCCAGCAGCGTAGACGATACAGGGAGCTCCTATAATTCACCCCTCCACTTT. The V gene is TRBV9, the J gene TRBJ1-6, with a weak D call TRBD1 (6 bases). CDR1 and CDR2 from the germline V gene are SGDLS and YYNGEE. CDR3 length: 18 residues. Trimming stripped 0 bases from V and 0 bases from J, with 13 bases between.

J is TRBJ1-4 and V is TRBV13; D uncertain. Per germline, CDR1 PRHDT and CDR2 FYEKMQ (reference sequence). This CDR3 spans 15 amino acids. V lost 7 bases, J lost 8 bases, and 20 bases lay in between. The DNA of the CDR3 is TGTGCCAGCACCATGTTTGGGTCAAGAAGCGAAAAACTGTTTTTT. Its translation is CASTMFGSRSEKLFF.

This CDR3 is CANRTQETQYF. The CDR3 DNA reads TGTGCCAACCGAACCCAAGAGACCCAGTACTTC. The V call is TRBV6-1, the J call TRBJ2-5, with D unresolved. Germline V gene lookup returns CDR1 MNHNS and CDR2 SASEGT. CDR3 length: 11 residues. V was pared by 10 bases and J by 1 base, with 7 bases between.

This sequence joins TRBV2 and TRBJ1-1, with a weak D call TRBD1 (6 bases). Germline V lookup: CDR1 SNHLY, CDR2 FYNNEI. V was trimmed by 6 bases and J by 2 bases, leaving 13 bases between them. The CDR3 covers 14 residues. CDR3 DNA sequence: TGTGCCAGCAGGATGATCAGGGGAAACACTGAAGCTTTCTTT. Amino acids: CASRMIRGNTEAFF.

This chain connects TRBV2 to TRBJ2-5; 14 bases map to TRBD2. Germline CDR1 and CDR2: SNHLY and FYNNEI. V was pared by 7 bases and J by 1 base, with 8 bases of the junction left unmatched. CDR3 size: 17 residues. CDR3 nucleotides: TGTGCCAGCAATACGGGACTAGCGGGAGTTGTCCAAGAGACCCAGTACTTC. It codes for CASNTGLAGVVQETQYF. The full variable domain, its missing parts supplied by reference TRBV2 and TRBJ2-5, is EPEVTQTPSHQVTQMGQEVILRCVPISNHLYFYWYRQILGQKVEFLVSFYNNEISEKSEIFDDQFSVERPDGSNFTLKIRSTKLEDSAMYFCASNTGLAGVVQETQYFGPGTRLLVL.

J is TRBJ2-1 and V is TRBV18, with 13 nucleotides matching TRBD2. The CDR3 extends over 18 amino acids. Per the germline V gene, CDR1 is KGHSH and CDR2 is LQKENI. J lost 0 bases, V lost 2 bases, and 4 bases had no gene match. This chain's CDR3 is CASSPRLAGGNSYNEQFF. The CDR3 coding sequence is TGTGCCAGCTCACCAAGACTAGCGGGAGGCAACTCCTACAATGAGCAGTTCTTC.

The chain employs TRBV4-1 and TRBJ2-7; D is perhaps TRBD2 (6 bases). The CDR3 is made up of 15 amino acids. Trimming stripped 0 bases from V and 3 bases from J, with 12 bases between. The germline V gene encodes CDR1 MGHRA and CDR2 YSYEKL. The CDR3 coding sequence is TGCGCCAGCAGCCAAGAAGACGGGGGATACTACGAGCAGTACTTC. Its protein product is CASSQEDGGYYEQYF.

The genes are TRBV27 and TRBJ1-2; D is uncertain. The germline gives CDR1 MNHEY, CDR2 SMNVEV (reference sequence). This CDR3 has 14 residues. V lost 5 bases and J 4 bases, leaving 14 bases between the germline ends. The DNA for the CDR3 is TGTGCCAGCAGTCCCTTTACGGGAGGCTATGGCTACACCTTC. Protein: CASSPFTGGYGYTF.

This chain connects TRBV11-2 to TRBJ1-1; no clear D gene. Between the trimmed V and J ends, which lost 1 base and 4 bases, there was a span of 13 bases. CDR3 length: 15 residues. Germline loops: CDR1 SGHAT, CDR2 FQNNGV. The CDR3 nucleotides are TGTGCCAGCAGCTTAGTTGAAGGGATCCTCACTGAAGCTTTCTTT. Protein: CASSLVEGILTEAFF.

The chain couples TRBV10-3 to TRBJ2-7; 7 positions agree with TRBD1. The ends lost 3 bases at V and 4 bases at J; junction bases unmatched: 12. Per germline, CDR1 ENHRY and CDR2 SYGVKD. The CDR3 is 16 residues long. The chain's CDR3 is CAISDLSGDSSYEQYF. CDR3 nucleotides: TGTGCCATCAGTGACCTGAGTGGGGACAGCTCTTACGAGCAGTACTTC.

The chain combines TRBV5-1 with TRBJ2-7; perhaps TRBD2 as D (6 bases). The CDR3 length is 16 residues. Trimming pared 0 bases from V and 4 bases from J, leaving 17 bases between. From germline, CDR1 is SGHRS and CDR2 YFSETQ. The CDR3 DNA sequence: TGCGCCAGCAGCTTGGAAGGGTGGCAGGGAGGATACGAGCAGTACTTC. Residues: CASSLEGWQGGYEQYF.

The rearrangement links TRBV9 to TRBJ2-2, with TRBD1 matching over 8 bases. The germline CDR1 and CDR2 sequences are SGDLS and YYNGEE. This CDR3 spans 16 amino acids. The trim removed 3 bases at V and 5 bases at J, leaving 9 bases unmatched. The DNA of the CDR3 is TGTGCCAGCAGCGGGATGCAGGGGGCTCGGACCGGGGAGCTGTTTTTT. It encodes CASSGMQGARTGELFF.

Concerning this clone: The same CDR3 also results from other DNA sequences found in this sample. The V and J genes are TRBV6-5 and TRBJ2-6, with no clear D. Germline CDR1 MNHEY, CDR2 SVGAGI. The CDR3 totals 13 residues. Trimming cost V 3 bases and J 2 bases, with 2 bases left between them. The CDR3 sequence is CASSYTGANVLTF. The DNA of the CDR3 is TGTGCCAGCAGTTATACTGGGGCCAACGTCCTGACTTTC.

This clone was observed a single time. This sequence joins TRBV5-6 and TRBJ2-7; D might be TRBD2 (6 bases). Between the trimmed V and J ends, which lost 2 bases and 3 bases, there was a span of 9 bases. This CDR3 spans 13 amino acids. Germline V lookup: CDR1 SGHDT, CDR2 YYEEEE. CDR3 protein: CASSFTSNYEQYF. The CDR3 DNA follows: TGTGCCAGCAGCTTTACTAGCAACTACGAGCAGTACTTC.

The chain joins TRBV28 to TRBJ1-4; possible D gene TRBD1, 5 bases. The CDR3 is 16 amino acids. CDR1 MDHEN and CDR2 SYDVKM come from the germline V gene. V was trimmed by 3 bases and J by 4 bases, leaving 15 bases between them. CDR3 residues: CASSLGPGLHNEKLFF. CDR3 sequence (DNA): TGTGCCAGCAGTTTGGGCCCAGGGCTTCATAATGAAAAACTGTTTTTT.